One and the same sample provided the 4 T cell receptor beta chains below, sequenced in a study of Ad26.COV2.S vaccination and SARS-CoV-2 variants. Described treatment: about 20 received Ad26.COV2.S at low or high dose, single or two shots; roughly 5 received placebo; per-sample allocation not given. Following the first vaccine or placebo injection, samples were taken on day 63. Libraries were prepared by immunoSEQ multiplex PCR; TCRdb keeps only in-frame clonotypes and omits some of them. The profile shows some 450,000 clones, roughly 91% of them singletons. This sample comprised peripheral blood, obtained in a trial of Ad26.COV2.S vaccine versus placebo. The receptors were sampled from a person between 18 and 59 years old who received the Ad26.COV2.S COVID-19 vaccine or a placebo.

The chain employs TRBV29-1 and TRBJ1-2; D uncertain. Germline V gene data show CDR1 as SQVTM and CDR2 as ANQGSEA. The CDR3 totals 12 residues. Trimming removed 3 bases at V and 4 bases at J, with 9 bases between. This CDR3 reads CSVETGFYGYTF. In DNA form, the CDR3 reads TGCAGCGTTGAGACCGGATTCTATGGCTACACCTTC. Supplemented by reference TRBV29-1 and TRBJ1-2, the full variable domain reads SAVISQKPSRDICQRGTSLTIQCQVDSQVTMMFWYRQQPGQSLTLIATANQGSEATYESGFVIDKFPISRPNLTFSTLTVSNMSPEDSSIYLCSVETGFYGYTFGSGTRLTVV.

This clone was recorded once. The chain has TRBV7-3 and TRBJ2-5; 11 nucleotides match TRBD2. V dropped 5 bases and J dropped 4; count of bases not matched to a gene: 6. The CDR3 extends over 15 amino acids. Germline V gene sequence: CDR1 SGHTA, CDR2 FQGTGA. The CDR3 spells CASSPLAGVGETQYF. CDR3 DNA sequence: TGTGCCAGCAGCCCACTAGCGGGAGTAGGAGAGACCCAGTACTTC.

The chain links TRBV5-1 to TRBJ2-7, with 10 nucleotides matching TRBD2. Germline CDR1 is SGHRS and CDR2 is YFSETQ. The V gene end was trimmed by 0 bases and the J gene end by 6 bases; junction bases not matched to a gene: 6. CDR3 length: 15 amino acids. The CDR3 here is CASSLVLAGVLEQYF. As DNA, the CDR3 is TGCGCCAGCAGCTTGGTTCTAGCGGGAGTTCTCGAGCAGTACTTC.

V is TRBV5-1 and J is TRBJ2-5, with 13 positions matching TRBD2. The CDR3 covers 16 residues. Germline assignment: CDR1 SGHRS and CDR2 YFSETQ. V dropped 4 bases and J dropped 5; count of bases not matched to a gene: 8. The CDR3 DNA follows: TGCGCCAGCAGCACAACCGGGACTAGCGGGATGGAGACCCAGTACTTC. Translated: CASSTTGTSGMETQYF.